Sequencing of this T cell receptor (beta chain) was carried out in a study of blood T cells in healthy people across ages. The study recruited healthy Caucasian donors from Russia who were aged roughly 6 to 95. This CDR3 has 15 residues. Trimming at V came to 5 bases and at J to 5 bases, leaving 8 bases not matched to a gene. Germline V CDR1 and CDR2: SGHTA, FQGTGA. Next came a second PCR, run for about 6 to 11 cycles, which used a sample-barcoded 5' primer along with a J-beta primer mix. Each CDR3 protein gets one entry after TCRdb re-called the 5' RACE reads with MiXCR. The data hold more than 1.4 million distinct CDR3 sequences, with about 43% observed a single time. This clonotype was observed a few times. Its antigen is currently unknown. Findings and limits, study-wide: With age, beta diversity per million T cells declined roughly linearly, significantly by about 40. There were more naive CD4+ cells and higher diversity in long-lived donors than in aged donors.

The sequenced material came from blood. The origin of this receptor is a woman younger than 30 in good health. The rearrangement joins TRBV7-3 to TRBJ2-1; TRBD2 matches at 8 bases. CDR3 protein: CASSRGTRINNEQFF. DNA of the CDR3: TGTGCCAGCAGCCGCGGGACTAGGATTAACAATGAGCAGTTCTTC.